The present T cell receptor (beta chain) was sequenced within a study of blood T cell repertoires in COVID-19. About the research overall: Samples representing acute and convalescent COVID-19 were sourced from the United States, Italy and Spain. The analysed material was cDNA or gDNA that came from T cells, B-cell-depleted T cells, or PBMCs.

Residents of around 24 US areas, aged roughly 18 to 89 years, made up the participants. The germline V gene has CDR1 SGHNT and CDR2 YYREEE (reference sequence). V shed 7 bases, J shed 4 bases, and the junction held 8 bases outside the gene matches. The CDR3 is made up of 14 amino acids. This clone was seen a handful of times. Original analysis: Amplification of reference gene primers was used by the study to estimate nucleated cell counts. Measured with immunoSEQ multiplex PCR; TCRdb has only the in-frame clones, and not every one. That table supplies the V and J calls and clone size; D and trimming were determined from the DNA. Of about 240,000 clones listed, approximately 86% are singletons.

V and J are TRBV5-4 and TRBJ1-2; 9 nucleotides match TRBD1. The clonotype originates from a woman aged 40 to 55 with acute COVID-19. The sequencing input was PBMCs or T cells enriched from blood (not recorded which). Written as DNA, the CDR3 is TGTGCCAGCCTAAAGACAGGGGGTAGCTATGGCTACACCTTC. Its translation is CASLKTGGSYGYTF.